Sequencing of this T cell receptor beta chain was carried out in a study of cytomegalovirus exposure and HLA in healthy donors. Findings and limits, study-wide: Reportedly, HLA-A and HLA-B alleles of most subjects were accurately predicted from TCR beta. Prior analysis indicated that the majority of TCR beta V segments exhibited productivity approximately 90% or approximately 30% of the time.

The germline V gene has CDR1 SGHTA and CDR2 FQGNSA. The V end lost 7 bases, the J end lost 4 bases, and 16 bases lay between the germline ends. The CDR3 length is 14 residues. Points on this clone: Its cognate antigen is unknown.

Primers for the PCR totalled 60 Vbeta and 13 Jbeta. The repertoire was sequenced with immunoSEQ multiplex PCR; TCRdb's copy has only in-frame clones and lacks some. This table has 180,000 or so clones, about three quarters appearing once. The sequence was collected from a man between 40 and 49 years old in good health and CMV-seropositive. The chain has TRBV7-2 and TRBJ1-1; D not resolved. Sequenced material: PBMCs. The CDR3 DNA reads as TGTGCCAGCAAACGCTTGAGTAGTGGCACTGAAGCTTTCTTT. This gives the protein CASKRLSSGTEAFF.